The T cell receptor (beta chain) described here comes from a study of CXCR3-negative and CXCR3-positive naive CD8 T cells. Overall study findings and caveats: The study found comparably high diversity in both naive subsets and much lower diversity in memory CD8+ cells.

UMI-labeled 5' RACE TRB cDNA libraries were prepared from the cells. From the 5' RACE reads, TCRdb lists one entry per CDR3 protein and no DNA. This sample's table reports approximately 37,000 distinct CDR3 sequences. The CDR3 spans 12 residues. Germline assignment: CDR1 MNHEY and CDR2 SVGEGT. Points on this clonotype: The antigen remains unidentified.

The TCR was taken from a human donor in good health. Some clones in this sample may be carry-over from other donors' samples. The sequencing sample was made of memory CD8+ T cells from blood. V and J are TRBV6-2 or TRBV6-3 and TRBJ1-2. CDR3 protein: CASNNGSYGYTF.